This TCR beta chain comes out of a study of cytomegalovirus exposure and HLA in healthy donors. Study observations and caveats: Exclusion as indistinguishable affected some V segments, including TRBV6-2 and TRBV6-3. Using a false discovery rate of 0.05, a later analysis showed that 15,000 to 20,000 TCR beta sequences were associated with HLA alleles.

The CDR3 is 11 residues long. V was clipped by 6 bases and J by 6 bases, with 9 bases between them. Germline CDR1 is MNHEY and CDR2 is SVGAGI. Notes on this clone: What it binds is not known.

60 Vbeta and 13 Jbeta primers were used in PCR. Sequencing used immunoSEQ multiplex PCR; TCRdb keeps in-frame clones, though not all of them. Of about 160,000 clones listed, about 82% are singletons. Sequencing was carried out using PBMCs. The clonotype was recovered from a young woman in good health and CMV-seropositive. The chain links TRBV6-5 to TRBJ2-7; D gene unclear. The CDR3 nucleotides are TGTGCCAGCAGGTCCGAGTCCGAGCAGTACTTC. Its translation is CASRSESEQYF.